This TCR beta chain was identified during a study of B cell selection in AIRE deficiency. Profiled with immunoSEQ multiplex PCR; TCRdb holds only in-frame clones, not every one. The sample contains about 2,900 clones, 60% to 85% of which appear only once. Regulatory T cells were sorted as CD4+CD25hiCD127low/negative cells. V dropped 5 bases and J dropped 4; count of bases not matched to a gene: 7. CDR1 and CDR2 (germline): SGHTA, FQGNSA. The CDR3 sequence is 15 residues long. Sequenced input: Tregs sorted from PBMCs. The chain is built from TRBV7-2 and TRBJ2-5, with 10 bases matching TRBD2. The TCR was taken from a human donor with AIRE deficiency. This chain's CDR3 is CASSRLAGVPETQYF. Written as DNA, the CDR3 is TGTGCCAGCAGCCGTCTAGCGGGAGTCCCAGAGACCCAGTACTTC.